This TCR beta chain emerged from a study of blood T cell repertoires in COVID-19. This clone has a count of ten or more. V was pared by 6 bases and J by 0 bases, with 7 bases of the junction left unmatched. Germline V gives CDR1 KGHSH, CDR2 LQKENI. The CDR3 loop spans 16 amino acids. TCRdb's table, derived via immunoSEQ multiplex PCR, lists solely in-frame clones and lacks some. The table includes approximately 45,000 clones, about 89% detected once. Recruited during active infection, patients (from Seattle) were subsequently followed longitudinally. V gene TRBV18 combines with J gene TRBJ2-2, with TRBD1 matching 7 bases. Material: peripheral blood. This clonotype was obtained from a woman of 80 years or more with COVID-19, enrolled during active disease. CDR3 coding DNA: TGTGCCAGCTCTCACTCAGGGGGATCGAACACCGGGGAGCTGTTTTTT. This translates into CASSHSGGSNTGELFF. The full variable domain, completed using reference TRBV18 and TRBJ2-2, is NAGVMQNPRHLVRRRGQEARLRCSPMKGHSHVYWYRQLPEEGLKFMVYLQKENIIDESGMPKERFSAEFPKEGPSILRIQQVVRGDSAAYFCASSHSGGSNTGELFFGEGSRLTVL.